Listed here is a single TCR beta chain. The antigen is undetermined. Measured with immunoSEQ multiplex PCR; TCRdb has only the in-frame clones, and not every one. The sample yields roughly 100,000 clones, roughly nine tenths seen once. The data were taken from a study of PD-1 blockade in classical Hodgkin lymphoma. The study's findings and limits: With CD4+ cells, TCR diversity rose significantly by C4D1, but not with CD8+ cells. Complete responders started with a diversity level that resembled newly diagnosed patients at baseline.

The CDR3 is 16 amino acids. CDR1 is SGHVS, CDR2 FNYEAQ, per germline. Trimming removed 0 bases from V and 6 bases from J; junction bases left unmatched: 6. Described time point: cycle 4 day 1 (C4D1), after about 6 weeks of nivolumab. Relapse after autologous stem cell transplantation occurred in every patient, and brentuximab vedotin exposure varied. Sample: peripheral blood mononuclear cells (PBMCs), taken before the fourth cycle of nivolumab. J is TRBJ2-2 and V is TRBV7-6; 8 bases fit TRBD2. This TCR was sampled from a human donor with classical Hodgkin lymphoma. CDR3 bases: TGTGCCAGCAGCTTAGCGGGGGGACTAGTCGCCGGGGAGCTGTTTTTT. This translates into CASSLAGGLVAGELFF.